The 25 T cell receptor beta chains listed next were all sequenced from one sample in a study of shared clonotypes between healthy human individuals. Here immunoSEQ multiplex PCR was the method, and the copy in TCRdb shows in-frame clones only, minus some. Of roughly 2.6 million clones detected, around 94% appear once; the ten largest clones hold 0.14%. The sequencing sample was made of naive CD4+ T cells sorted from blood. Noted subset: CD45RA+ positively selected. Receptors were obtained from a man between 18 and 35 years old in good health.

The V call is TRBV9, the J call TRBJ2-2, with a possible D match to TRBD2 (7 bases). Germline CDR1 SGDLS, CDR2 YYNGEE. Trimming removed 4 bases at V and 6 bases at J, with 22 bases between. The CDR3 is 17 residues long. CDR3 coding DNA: TGTGCCAGCAGCTGGGACCCATCGGGGGGCGGATCCGGGGAGCTGTTTTTT. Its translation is CASSWDPSGGGSGELFF.

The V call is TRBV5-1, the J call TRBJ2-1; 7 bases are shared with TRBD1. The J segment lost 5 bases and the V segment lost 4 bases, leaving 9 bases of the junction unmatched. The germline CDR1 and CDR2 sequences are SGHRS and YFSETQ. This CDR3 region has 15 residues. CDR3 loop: CASSRRQGANNEQFF. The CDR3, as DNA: TGCGCCAGCAGCCGCCGACAGGGAGCTAACAATGAGCAGTTCTTC.

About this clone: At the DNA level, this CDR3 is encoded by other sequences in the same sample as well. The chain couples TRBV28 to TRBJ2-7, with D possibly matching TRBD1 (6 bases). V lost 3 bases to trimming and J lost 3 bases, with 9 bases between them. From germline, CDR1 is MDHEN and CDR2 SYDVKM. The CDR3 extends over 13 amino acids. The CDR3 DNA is TGTGCCAGCAGTTTCCAGGGGCTCTACGAGCAGTACTTC. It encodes CASSFQGLYEQYF.

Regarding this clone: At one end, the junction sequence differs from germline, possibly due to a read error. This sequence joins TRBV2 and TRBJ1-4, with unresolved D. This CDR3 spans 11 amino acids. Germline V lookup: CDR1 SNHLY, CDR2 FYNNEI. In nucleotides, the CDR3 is TGTGCCAGCAGGGAAGTAAGAAGGCTGTTTTTT. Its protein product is CASREVRRLFF.

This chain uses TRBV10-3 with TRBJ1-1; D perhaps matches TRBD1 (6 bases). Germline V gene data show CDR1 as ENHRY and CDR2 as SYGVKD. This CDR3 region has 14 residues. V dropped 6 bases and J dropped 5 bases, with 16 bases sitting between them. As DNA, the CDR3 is TGTGCCATCAGAGGCCACAGGGAGGGAACTGAAGCTTTCTTT. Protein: CAIRGHREGTEAFF.

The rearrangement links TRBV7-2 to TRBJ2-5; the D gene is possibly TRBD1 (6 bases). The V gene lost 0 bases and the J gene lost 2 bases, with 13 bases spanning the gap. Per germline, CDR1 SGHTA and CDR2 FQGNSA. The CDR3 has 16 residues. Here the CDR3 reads CASSLASGQLQETQYF. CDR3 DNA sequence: TGTGCCAGCAGCTTAGCGAGTGGACAGTTACAAGAGACCCAGTACTTC.

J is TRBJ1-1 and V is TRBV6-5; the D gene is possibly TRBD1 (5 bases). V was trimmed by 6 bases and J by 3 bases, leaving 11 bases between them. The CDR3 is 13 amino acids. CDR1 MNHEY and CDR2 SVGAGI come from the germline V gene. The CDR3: CASSRVGDTEAFF. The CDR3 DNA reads TGTGCCAGCAGCCGAGTGGGGGACACTGAAGCTTTCTTT.

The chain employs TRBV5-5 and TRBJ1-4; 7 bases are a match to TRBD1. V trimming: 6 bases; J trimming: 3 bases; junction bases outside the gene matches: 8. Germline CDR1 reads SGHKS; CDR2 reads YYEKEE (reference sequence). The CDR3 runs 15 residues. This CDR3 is CASTREGTANEKLFF. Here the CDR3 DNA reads TGTGCCAGCACCCGGGAGGGGACAGCTAATGAAAAACTGTTTTTT.

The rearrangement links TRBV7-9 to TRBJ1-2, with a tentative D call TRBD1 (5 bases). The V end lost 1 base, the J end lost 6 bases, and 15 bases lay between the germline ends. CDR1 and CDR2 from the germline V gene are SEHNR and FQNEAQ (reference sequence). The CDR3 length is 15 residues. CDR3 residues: CASSLGRRDPDGYTF. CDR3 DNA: TGTGCCAGCAGCTTAGGTCGCAGGGATCCTGATGGCTACACCTTC.

CDR3 in DNA: TGTGCCAGCAGCTTTGGTGGGGCCGGGACCCAGTACTTC. Its protein is CASSFGGAGTQYF. The chain links TRBV7-9 to TRBJ2-5, with D maybe TRBD1 (5 bases). The CDR3 totals 13 residues. Germline CDR1 reads SEHNR; CDR2 reads FQNEAQ (reference sequence). The germline V and J ends were trimmed by 3 bases and 7 bases, with 12 bases remaining between them.

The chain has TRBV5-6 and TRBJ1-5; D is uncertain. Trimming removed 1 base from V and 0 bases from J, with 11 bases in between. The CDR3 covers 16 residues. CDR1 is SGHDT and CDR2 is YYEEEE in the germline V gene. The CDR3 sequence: CASSLRLVNSNQPQHF. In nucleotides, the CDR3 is TGTGCCAGCAGCTTGCGATTGGTAAATAGCAATCAGCCCCAGCATTTT.

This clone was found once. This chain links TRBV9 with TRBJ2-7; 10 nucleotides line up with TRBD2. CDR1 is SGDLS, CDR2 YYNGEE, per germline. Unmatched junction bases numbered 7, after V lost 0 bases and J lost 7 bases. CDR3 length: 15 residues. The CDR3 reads CASSVGLAGAGEQYF. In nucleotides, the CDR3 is TGTGCCAGCAGCGTAGGGCTAGCGGGAGCGGGGGAGCAGTACTTC.

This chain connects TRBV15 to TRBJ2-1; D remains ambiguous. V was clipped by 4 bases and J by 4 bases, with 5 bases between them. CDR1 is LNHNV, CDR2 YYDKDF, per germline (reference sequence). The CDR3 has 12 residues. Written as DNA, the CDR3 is TGTGCCACCAGCAAAGAATACAATGAGCAGTTCTTC. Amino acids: CATSKEYNEQFF. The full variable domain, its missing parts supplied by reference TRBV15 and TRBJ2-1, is DAMVIQNPRYQVTQFGKPVTLSCSQTLNHNVMYWYQQKSSQAPKLLFHYYDKDFNNEADTPDNFQSRRPNTSFCFLDIRSPGLGDTAMYLCATSKEYNEQFFGPGTRLTVL.

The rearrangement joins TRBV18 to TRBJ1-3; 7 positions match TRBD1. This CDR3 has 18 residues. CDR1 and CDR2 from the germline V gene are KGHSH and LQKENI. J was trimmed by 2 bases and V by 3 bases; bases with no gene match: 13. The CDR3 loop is CASSPRTGDKKAGNTIYF. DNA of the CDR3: TGTGCCAGCTCACCTCGGACAGGCGATAAGAAGGCTGGAAACACCATATATTTT.

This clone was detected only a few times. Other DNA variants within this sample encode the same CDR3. Here the CDR3 DNA reads TGTGCCAGCAGTTACTCGAGCGGGAATCAGCCCCAGCATTTT. Translating gives CASSYSSGNQPQHF. This rearrangement joins TRBV6-6 to TRBJ1-5; D call uncertain. The CDR3 loop spans 14 amino acids. The V end lost 0 bases, the J end lost 4 bases, and 7 bases lay between the germline ends. Germline loops: CDR1 MNHNY, CDR2 SVGAGI (reference sequence).

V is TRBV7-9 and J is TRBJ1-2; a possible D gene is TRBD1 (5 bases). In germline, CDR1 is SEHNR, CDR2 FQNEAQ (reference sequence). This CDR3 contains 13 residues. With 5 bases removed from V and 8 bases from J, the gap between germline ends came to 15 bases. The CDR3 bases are TGTGCCAGCAGCGCATCCGGGGGAATAGGCTACACCTTC. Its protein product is CASSASGGIGYTF.

Written as DNA, the CDR3 is TGTGCCAGCAGCAAAGAATCGGGACTAGCGGGAGAGGTATACGAGCAGTACTTC. Protein sequence: CASSKESGLAGEVYEQYF. The V call is TRBV5-8, the J call TRBJ2-7; TRBD2 agrees at 14 bases. Losses at the gene ends were 4 bases for V and 4 bases for J; bases not matched to a gene: 13. From germline, CDR1 is SGHTS and CDR2 YDEGEE. The CDR3 sequence is 18 residues long.

CDR3 bases: TGCGCCAGCAGTGAGTCAGGGGGGGCCTACGAGCAGTACTTC. Translating it yields CASSESGGAYEQYF. The chain carries TRBV10-2 and TRBJ2-7; perhaps TRBD2 as D (7 bases). This CDR3 spans 14 amino acids. The V and J ends lost 0 bases and 2 bases respectively, with 8 bases between them. Germline V gene sequence: CDR1 WSHSY, CDR2 SAAADI.

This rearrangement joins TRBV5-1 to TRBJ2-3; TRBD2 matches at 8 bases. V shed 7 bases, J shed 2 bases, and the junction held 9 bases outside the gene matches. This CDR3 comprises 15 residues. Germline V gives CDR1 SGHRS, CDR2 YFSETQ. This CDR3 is CASFAGGAITDTQYF. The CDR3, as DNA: TGCGCCAGCTTCGCCGGGGGGGCGATCACAGATACGCAGTATTTT.

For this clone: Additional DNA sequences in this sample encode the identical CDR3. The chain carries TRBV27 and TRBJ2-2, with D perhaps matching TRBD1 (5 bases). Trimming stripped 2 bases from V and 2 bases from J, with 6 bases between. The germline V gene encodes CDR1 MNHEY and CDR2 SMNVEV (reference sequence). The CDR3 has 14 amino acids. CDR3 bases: TGTGCCAGCAGTTTAACAGGAAACACCGGGGAGCTGTTTTTT. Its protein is CASSLTGNTGELFF.

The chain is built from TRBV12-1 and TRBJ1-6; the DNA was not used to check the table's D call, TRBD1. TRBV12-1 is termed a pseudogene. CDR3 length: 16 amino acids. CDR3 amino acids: CASSFAMRQGHSPLHF. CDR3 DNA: TGTGCCAGCAGCTTTGCAATGAGACAGGGGCATTCACCCCTCCACTTT.

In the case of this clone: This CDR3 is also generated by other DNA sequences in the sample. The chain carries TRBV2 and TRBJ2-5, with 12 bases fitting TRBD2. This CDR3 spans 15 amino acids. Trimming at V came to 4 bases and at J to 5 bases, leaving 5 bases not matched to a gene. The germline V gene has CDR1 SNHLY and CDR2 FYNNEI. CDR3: CASSGLAGEGETQYF. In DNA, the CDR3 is TGTGCCAGCAGTGGACTAGCGGGAGAGGGGGAGACCCAGTACTTC.

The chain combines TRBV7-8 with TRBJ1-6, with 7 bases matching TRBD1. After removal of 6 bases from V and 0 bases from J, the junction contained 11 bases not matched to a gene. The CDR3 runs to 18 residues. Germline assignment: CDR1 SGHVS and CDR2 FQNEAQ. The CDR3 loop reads CASSVLQGPLSYNSPLHF. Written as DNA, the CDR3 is TGTGCCAGCAGTGTCCTACAGGGGCCCCTCTCCTATAATTCACCCCTCCACTTT.

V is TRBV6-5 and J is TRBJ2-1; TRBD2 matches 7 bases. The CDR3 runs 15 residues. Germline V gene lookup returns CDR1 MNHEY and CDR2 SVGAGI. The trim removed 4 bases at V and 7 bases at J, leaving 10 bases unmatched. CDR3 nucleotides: TGTGCCAGCAGTTTACTAAGCGGGAACTGGAATGAGCAGTTCTTC. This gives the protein CASSLLSGNWNEQFF.

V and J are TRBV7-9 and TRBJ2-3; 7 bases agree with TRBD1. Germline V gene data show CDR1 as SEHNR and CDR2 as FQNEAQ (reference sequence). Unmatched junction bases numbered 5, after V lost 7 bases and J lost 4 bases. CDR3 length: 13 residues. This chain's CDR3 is CASNLQGPDTQYF. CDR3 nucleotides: TGTGCCAGCAATTTACAGGGGCCAGATACGCAGTATTTT.